The 30 T cell receptor beta chains reported below all come from one sample, sequenced in a study of blood T cell dynamics during melanoma immunotherapy. Measured with immunoSEQ multiplex PCR; TCRdb has only the in-frame clones, and not every one. The sample has about 10,000 clones; roughly nine tenths are singletons. Time point meaning: pre-treatment baseline. Source: blood, taken from a patient treated with checkpoint blockade. These receptors originate from a human donor with melanoma.

J is TRBJ2-1 and V is TRBV19; 9 nucleotides match TRBD1. The CDR3 has 15 amino acids. J gave up 2 bases and V 1 base, and 0 bases lay outside the gene matches. CDR1 and CDR2 from the germline V gene are LNHDA and SQIVND (reference sequence). The CDR3 loop reads CASSIGTGAYNEQFF. The DNA of the CDR3 is TGTGCCAGTAGTATAGGGACAGGGGCCTACAATGAGCAGTTCTTC.

This chain uses TRBV6-5 with TRBJ2-7, with D perhaps matching TRBD1 (5 bases). Germline CDR1 reads MNHEY; CDR2 reads SVGAGI. The CDR3 is 14 amino acids. V gave up 0 bases and J gave up 2 bases, with 8 bases separating them. The CDR3 loop is CASSYSRDTYEQYF. CDR3 coding DNA: TGTGCCAGCAGTTACTCCAGGGATACCTACGAGCAGTACTTC.

The gene calls are TRBV18 and TRBJ2-2, with TRBD1 as a possible D gene (5 bases). The V and J ends lost 2 bases and 7 bases respectively, with 11 bases between them. Germline loops: CDR1 KGHSH, CDR2 LQKENI. The CDR3 extends over 14 amino acids. The DNA of the CDR3 is TGTGCCAGCTCACCAGTTCCAGGGTTCGGGGAGCTGTTTTTT. Translated: CASSPVPGFGELFF. Together with reference TRBV18 and TRBJ2-2, the CDR3 gives the full variable domain: NAGVMQNPRHLVRRRGQEARLRCSPMKGHSHVYWYRQLPEEGLKFMVYLQKENIIDESGMPKERFSAEFPKEGPSILRIQQVVRGDSAAYFCASSPVPGFGELFFGEGSRLTVL.

V gene TRBV6-5 combines with J gene TRBJ2-2, with D possibly matching TRBD1 (6 bases). CDR3 size: 15 residues. V was trimmed by 5 bases and J by 2 bases, leaving 12 bases between them. Germline assignment: CDR1 MNHEY and CDR2 SVGAGI. The CDR3 is CASSPRTANTGELFF. CDR3 DNA sequence: TGTGCCAGCAGTCCTCGGACAGCAAACACCGGGGAGCTGTTTTTT.

This chain uses TRBV11-2 with TRBJ2-7, with 8 positions matching TRBD1. The CDR3 runs 14 residues. V dropped 4 bases and J dropped 6; count of bases not matched to a gene: 8. In germline, CDR1 is SGHAT, CDR2 FQNNGV. DNA for the CDR3: TGTGCCAGCAGCTGGCAGGGGGCAGTACGCGAGCAGTACTTC. Encoded protein: CASSWQGAVREQYF.

By its share, this clone is large. This chain links TRBV18 with TRBJ2-2; perhaps TRBD2 as D (6 bases). The CDR3 totals 12 residues. Germline V gene data show CDR1 as KGHSH and CDR2 as LQKENI. Trimming shortened V by 4 bases and J by 8 bases, and 8 bases separated the two germline ends. Written as DNA, the CDR3 is TGTGCCAGCTCACACGGGAGAGGGGAGCTGTTTTTT. Translation: CASSHGRGELFF.

The chain joins TRBV5-1 to TRBJ1-1; the D is unclear. V was shortened by 1 base and J by 0 bases, with 7 bases between the two germline ends. In germline, CDR1 is SGHRS, CDR2 YFSETQ. This CDR3 is built from 14 residues. CDR3 residues: CASSLYGMNTEAFF. The CDR3 DNA is TGCGCCAGCAGCTTGTACGGAATGAACACTGAAGCTTTCTTT.

The V gene is TRBV2, the J gene TRBJ1-2; D unresolved. CDR1 and CDR2 (germline): SNHLY, FYNNEI. This CDR3 region has 13 residues. V lost 4 bases and J lost 2, with 8 bases in between. In nucleotides, the CDR3 is TGTGCCAGCAGTGTGGCGGAGAACTATGGCTACACCTTC. Encoded protein: CASSVAENYGYTF.

The chain joins TRBV4-1 to TRBJ1-6; tentative D call: TRBD1 (6 bases). The CDR3 is made up of 15 amino acids. Trimming left V 1 base short and J 7 bases short, with 11 bases between. CDR1 MGHRA and CDR2 YSYEKL come from the germline V gene. The CDR3 is CASSQAGQSNSPLHF. As DNA, the CDR3 is TGCGCCAGCAGCCAAGCGGGACAATCGAATTCACCCCTCCACTTT.

This clone came up once. The chain couples TRBV5-8 to TRBJ2-1, with 12 bases lining up with TRBD2. Germline loops: CDR1 SGHTS, CDR2 YDEGEE. V gave up 4 bases and J gave up 7 bases; unmatched junction bases: 9. This CDR3 is 16 amino acids long. The DNA for the CDR3 is TGTGCCAGCAGCGACCGACTAGCGGGAGTTAAAAATGAGCAGTTCTTC. Residues: CASSDRLAGVKNEQFF. Full variable domain (missing parts from reference TRBV5-8 and TRBJ2-1): EAGVTQSPTHLIKTRGQQATLRCSPISGHTSVYWYQQALGLGLQFLLWYDEGEERNRGNFPPRFSGRQFPNYSSELNVNALELEDSALYLCASSDRLAGVKNEQFFGPGTRLTVL.

This clone occurred a few times. The chain combines TRBV5-1 with TRBJ2-7; no firm D call. CDR3 length equals 12 residues. V lost 0 bases, J lost 4 bases, and 5 bases lay in between. Germline CDR1 reads SGHRS; CDR2 reads YFSETQ. CDR3 sequence reads: CASSLVGYEQYF. The CDR3 DNA is TGCGCCAGCAGCTTGGTTGGATACGAGCAGTACTTC.

The CDR3 DNA is TGTGCCTGGAGCTCTTCTGGAAACACCATATATTTT. The encoded protein is CAWSSSGNTIYF. The rearrangement uses TRBV30 and TRBJ1-3; D call uncertain. V shed 3 bases and J shed 1 base, with 4 bases lying between them. Germline CDR1 GTSNPN, CDR2 SVGIG (reference sequence). This CDR3 is 12 amino acids long.

This clone was picked up one time. The J gene is TRBJ2-3, the V gene TRBV2, with 7 bases aligning to TRBD2. CDR3 size: 13 residues. Per germline, CDR1 SNHLY and CDR2 FYNNEI. With 2 bases clipped from V and 8 bases from J, the junction kept 4 bases outside the gene matches. The CDR3 sequence is CASSEIGRGTQYF. CDR3 nucleotides: TGTGCCAGCAGTGAAATAGGGAGGGGTACGCAGTATTTT. The full variable domain, its missing parts supplied by reference TRBV2 and TRBJ2-3, is EPEVTQTPSHQVTQMGQEVILRCVPISNHLYFYWYRQILGQKVEFLVSFYNNEISEKSEIFDDQFSVERPDGSNFTLKIRSTKLEDSAMYFCASSEIGRGTQYFGPGTRLTVL.

The gene calls are TRBV15 and TRBJ2-3; TRBD2 agrees at 9 bases. V dropped 4 bases and J dropped 6; count of bases not matched to a gene: 20. Germline CDR1 and CDR2: LNHNV and YYDKDF (reference sequence). The CDR3 contains 19 residues. The DNA of the CDR3 is TGTGCCACCAGCACTGGGGGTACCCGGGTAGCGGGGGCAGGGGATACGCAGTATTTT. Protein product: CATSTGGTRVAGAGDTQYF.

This clone came up a few times. CDR3 nucleotides: TGTGCCAGCAGCTTAGTGGGAGGCTTGAACACTGAAGCTTTCTTT. Its translation is CASSLVGGLNTEAFF. J is TRBJ1-1 and V is TRBV7-2; no clear D. Germline V gene sequence: CDR1 SGHTA, CDR2 FQGNSA. V shed 1 base and J shed 0 bases, with 9 bases lying between them. This CDR3 has 15 amino acids.

The CDR3 spells CASMVKQGAPQYF. The CDR3 DNA sequence: TGTGCCAGCATGGTTAAACAGGGAGCTCCCCAGTACTTC. The rearrangement uses TRBV2 and TRBJ2-7; D is perhaps TRBD1 (6 bases). Per the germline V gene, CDR1 is SNHLY and CDR2 is FYNNEI. The V gene lost 7 bases and the J gene lost 10 bases, with 20 bases spanning the gap. The CDR3 loop spans 13 amino acids.

The chain combines TRBV18 with TRBJ1-2, with D perhaps TRBD1 (5 bases). Trimming left V 3 bases short and J 4 bases short, with 15 bases between. Per the germline V gene, CDR1 is KGHSH and CDR2 is LQKENI. The CDR3 has 15 residues. CDR3 sequence: CASSPDQGSAYGYTF. The CDR3, as DNA: TGTGCCAGCTCACCCGATCAGGGTTCGGCCTATGGCTACACCTTC.

The gene calls are TRBV29-1 and TRBJ2-1; 11 bases fit TRBD2. This CDR3 spans 14 amino acids. The junction had 8 bases not matched to a gene; V was cut back by 3 bases and J by 10 bases. Per germline, CDR1 SQVTM and CDR2 ANQGSEA. The CDR3 region has the DNA TGCAGCGTTGAGAGAAGACTAGCGGGGTTAGAGCAGTTCTTC. As protein: CSVERRLAGLEQFF.

This sequence joins TRBV19 and TRBJ2-1; unclear D gene. Germline V gene data show CDR1 as LNHDA and CDR2 as SQIVND (reference sequence). This CDR3 has 19 amino acids. V gave up 7 bases and J gave up 4 bases, with 29 bases separating them. In DNA, the CDR3 is TGTGCCAGTACATCCCGCCCTTTACATCACCTCTTACCGTACAATGAGCAGTTCTTC. Its protein is CASTSRPLHHLLPYNEQFF.

J is TRBJ1-6 and V is TRBV7-3; the D gene is possibly TRBD1 (5 bases). The CDR3 sequence is 15 residues long. Trimming pared 2 bases from V and 6 bases from J, leaving 11 bases between. From germline, CDR1 is SGHTA and CDR2 FQGTGA. The DNA for the CDR3 is TGTGCCAGCAGCTTAGTGGGGGGGAGTAATTCACCCCTCCACTTT. This translates into CASSLVGGSNSPLHF.

The chain employs TRBV19 and TRBJ2-4, with TRBD2 identical over 12 bases. This CDR3 contains 15 residues. V gave up 4 bases and J gave up 7 bases; unmatched junction bases: 5. Germline V gene sequence: CDR1 LNHDA, CDR2 SQIVND (reference sequence). CDR3 sequence reads: CASSRTSGERNIQYF. The DNA of the CDR3 is TGTGCCAGTAGTAGGACTAGCGGGGAACGCAACATTCAGTACTTC.

The chain carries TRBV27 and TRBJ2-1; TRBD2 matches 7 bases. The CDR3 is 17 amino acids. Germline CDR1 reads MNHEY; CDR2 reads SMNVEV (reference sequence). The J segment lost 1 base and the V segment lost 6 bases, leaving 12 bases of the junction unmatched. CDR3 protein: CASRNPAQLASYNEQFF. The CDR3 bases are TGTGCCAGCAGAAACCCGGCGCAACTAGCGTCCTACAATGAGCAGTTCTTC.

This chain connects TRBV27 to TRBJ1-5, with 9 bases aligning to TRBD1. Germline CDR1 reads MNHEY; CDR2 reads SMNVEV (reference sequence). The CDR3 covers 14 residues. The trim removed 6 bases at V and 9 bases at J, leaving 9 bases unmatched. This chain's CDR3 is CASRPGQGYRPQHF. CDR3 coding DNA: TGTGCCAGCAGACCGGGACAGGGATATCGGCCCCAGCATTTT.

This chain connects TRBV5-8 to TRBJ1-2; unclear D gene. The V gene's germline CDR1 is SGHTS and CDR2 YDEGEE. This CDR3 is 14 amino acids long. Trimming shortened V by 0 bases and J by 0 bases, and 6 bases separated the two germline ends. The CDR3 loop is CASSLGQANYGYTF. CDR3 coding DNA: TGTGCCAGCAGCTTGGGGCAAGCTAACTATGGCTACACCTTC.

The V and J genes are TRBV6-1 and TRBJ2-1; possible D gene TRBD1, 6 bases. Germline V gives CDR1 MNHNS, CDR2 SASEGT. V was clipped by 4 bases and J by 9 bases, with 19 bases between them. The CDR3 is made up of 15 amino acids. The CDR3 protein is CASSALPGQPSEQFF. The CDR3 DNA sequence: TGTGCCAGCAGTGCTCTACCCGGACAGCCCAGTGAGCAGTTCTTC.

The rearrangement joins TRBV7-8 to TRBJ2-1, with D maybe TRBD2 (7 bases). This CDR3 spans 17 amino acids. The ends were cut back, 2 bases at V and 2 bases at J, with 16 bases in the middle. The germline V gene has CDR1 SGHVS and CDR2 FQNEAQ. The CDR3 protein is CASSLKTGGTAYNEQFF. In DNA form, the CDR3 reads TGTGCCAGCAGCTTAAAGACGGGGGGCACCGCCTACAATGAGCAGTTCTTC.

This clone has a single count. The V and J genes are TRBV2 and TRBJ2-7, with D perhaps assigned TRBD1 or TRBD2 (5 bases each). V gave up 7 bases and J gave up 6 bases, with 13 bases separating them. The CDR3 runs to 12 residues. Germline CDR1 is SNHLY and CDR2 is FYNNEI. The CDR3 DNA follows: TGTGCCAGCATACAGGACTGGGGCGAGCAGTACTTC. This codes for CASIQDWGEQYF.

This chain links TRBV6-6 with TRBJ1-1; no definite D call. CDR1 and CDR2 (germline): MNHNY, SVGAGI (reference sequence). V was shortened by 2 bases and J by 7 bases, with 11 bases between the two germline ends. The CDR3 runs to 13 residues. The CDR3 DNA follows: TGTGCCAGCAGTTACCAGCCAGATAATGAAGCTTTCTTT. Its translation: CASSYQPDNEAFF.

The rearrangement links TRBV9 to TRBJ2-7; D tentatively reads TRBD1 or TRBD2 (7 bases each). Germline assignment: CDR1 SGDLS and CDR2 YYNGEE. This CDR3 has 17 residues. Deletions cut 4 bases from V and 1 base from J, with 21 bases between. The CDR3: CASSRGAGGFRSYEQYF. The CDR3 bases are TGTGCCAGCAGCCGGGGGGCAGGGGGTTTCAGGTCCTACGAGCAGTACTTC.

The chain links TRBV27 to TRBJ2-7; 10 bases match TRBD2. V lost 4 bases to trimming and J lost 2 bases; unmatched junction nucleotides: 8. Germline assignment: CDR1 MNHEY and CDR2 SMNVEV (reference sequence). The CDR3 consists of 16 residues. CDR3 residues: CASSYLAGEIPYEQYF. CDR3 in DNA: TGTGCCAGCAGTTACCTAGCGGGAGAAATCCCCTACGAGCAGTACTTC.